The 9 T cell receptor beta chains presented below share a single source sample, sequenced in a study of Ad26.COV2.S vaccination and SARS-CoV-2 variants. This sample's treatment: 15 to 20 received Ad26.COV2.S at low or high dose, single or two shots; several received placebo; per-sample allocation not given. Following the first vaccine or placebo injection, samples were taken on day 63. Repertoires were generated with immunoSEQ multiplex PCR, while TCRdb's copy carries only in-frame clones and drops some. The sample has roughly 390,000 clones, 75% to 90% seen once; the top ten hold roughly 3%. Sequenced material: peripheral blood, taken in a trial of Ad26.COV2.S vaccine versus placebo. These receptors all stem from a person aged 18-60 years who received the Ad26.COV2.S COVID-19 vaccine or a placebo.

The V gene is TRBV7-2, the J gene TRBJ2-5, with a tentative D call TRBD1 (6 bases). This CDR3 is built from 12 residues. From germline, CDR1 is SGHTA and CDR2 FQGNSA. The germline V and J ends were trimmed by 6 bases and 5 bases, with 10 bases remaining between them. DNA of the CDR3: TGTGCCAGCAGTCAAACAGGGGAGACCCAGTACTTC. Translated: CASSQTGETQYF.

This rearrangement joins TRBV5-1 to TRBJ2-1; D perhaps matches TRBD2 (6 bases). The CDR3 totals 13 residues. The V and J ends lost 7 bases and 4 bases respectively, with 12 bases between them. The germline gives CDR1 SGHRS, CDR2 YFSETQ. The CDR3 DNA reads TGCGCCAGCGGGGGACTTTCTTACAATGAGCAGTTCTTC. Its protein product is CASGGLSYNEQFF.

CDR3 nucleotide sequence: TGCGCCAGCAGCCCCGGAATCAATCAGCCCCAGCATTTT. It is translated as CASSPGINQPQHF. The chain recombines TRBV5-1 with TRBJ1-5; D is undetermined. Germline lookup yields CDR1 SGHRS and CDR2 YFSETQ. There are 13 residues in the CDR3. Trimming removed 4 bases at V and 3 bases at J, with 8 bases between.

The CDR3 nucleotides are TGCGCCAGCAGCCTCCCGGGGGGGATTGGGGAGACCCAGTACTTC. Translated: CASSLPGGIGETQYF. The V gene is TRBV4-1, the J gene TRBJ2-5, with TRBD2 matching 8 bases. The CDR3 is 15 amino acids. Germline trimming cut 4 bases from V and 5 bases from J; bases unmatched to any gene: 9. CDR1 is MGHRA and CDR2 is YSYEKL in the germline V gene.

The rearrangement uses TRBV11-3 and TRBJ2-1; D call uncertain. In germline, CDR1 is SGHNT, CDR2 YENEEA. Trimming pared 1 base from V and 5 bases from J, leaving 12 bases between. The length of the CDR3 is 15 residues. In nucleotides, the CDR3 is TGTGCCAGCAGCTTAGGGAGCTCTACTCACAATGAGCAGTTCTTC. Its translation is CASSLGSSTHNEQFF.

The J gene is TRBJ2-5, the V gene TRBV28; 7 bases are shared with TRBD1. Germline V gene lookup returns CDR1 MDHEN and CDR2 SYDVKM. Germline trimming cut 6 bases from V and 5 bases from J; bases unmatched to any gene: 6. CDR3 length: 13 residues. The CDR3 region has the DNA TGTGCCAGCAGCCCTGACAGGGAGGAGACCCAGTACTTC. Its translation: CASSPDREETQYF.

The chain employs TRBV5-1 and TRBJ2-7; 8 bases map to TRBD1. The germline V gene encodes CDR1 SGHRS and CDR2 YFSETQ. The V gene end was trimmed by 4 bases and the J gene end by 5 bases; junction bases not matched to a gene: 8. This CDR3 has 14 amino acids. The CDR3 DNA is TGCGCCAGCAGCCCCGTTACAGGGGGAAACGAGCAGTACTTC. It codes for CASSPVTGGNEQYF.

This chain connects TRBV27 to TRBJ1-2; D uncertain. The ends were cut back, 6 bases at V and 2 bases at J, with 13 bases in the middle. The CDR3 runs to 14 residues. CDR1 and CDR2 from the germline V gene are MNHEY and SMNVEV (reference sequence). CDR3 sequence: CASRSQGQNYGYTF. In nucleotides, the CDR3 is TGTGCCAGCAGATCTCAAGGGCAGAACTATGGCTACACCTTC.

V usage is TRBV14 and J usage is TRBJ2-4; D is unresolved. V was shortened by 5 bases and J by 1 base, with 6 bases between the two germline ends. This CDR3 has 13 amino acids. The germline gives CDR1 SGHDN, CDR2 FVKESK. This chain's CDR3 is CASSDGAKNIQYF. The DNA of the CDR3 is TGTGCCAGCAGCGATGGGGCCAAAAACATTCAGTACTTC.